Presented here are 9 T cell receptor beta chains from one specimen sequenced in a study of cytomegalovirus exposure and HLA in healthy donors. The primer mix had 60 Vbeta and 13 Jbeta primers. Libraries were prepared by immunoSEQ multiplex PCR; TCRdb keeps only in-frame clonotypes and omits some of them. The sample comprises 150,000 to 250,000 clones, 75% to 85% of which are singletons, and about 2% rests with the top ten. The sample was PBMCs. The receptors were gathered from a woman aged 45-65 years in good health and CMV-seronegative.

The chain has TRBV7-9 and TRBJ2-1; 9 nucleotides match TRBD2. Germline lookup yields CDR1 SEHNR and CDR2 FQNEAQ (reference sequence). The CDR3 covers 15 residues. Trimming at V came to 8 bases and at J to 7 bases, leaving 12 bases not matched to a gene. The CDR3 region is CASLASGSGSNEQFF. The CDR3 nucleotides read TGTGCCAGCTTGGCCTCGGGTAGCGGGAGTAATGAGCAGTTCTTC.

The J gene is TRBJ2-1, the V gene TRBV19; no firm D call. CDR3 length equals 14 residues. V lost 2 bases and J lost 12, with 17 bases in between. CDR1 and CDR2 (germline): LNHDA, SQIVND (reference sequence). The DNA of the CDR3 is TGTGCCAGTAGTATATTGCAGGATAAGATTGTGCAGTTCTTC. Translating it yields CASSILQDKIVQFF.

The J gene is TRBJ2-1, the V gene TRBV30; no definite D call. From germline, CDR1 is GTSNPN and CDR2 SVGIG (reference sequence). V lost 2 bases to trimming and J lost 0 bases, with 5 bases between them. This CDR3 spans 13 amino acids. CDR3 amino acids: CAWSSSSYNEQFF. CDR3 bases: TGTGCCTGGAGTAGTAGCTCCTACAATGAGCAGTTCTTC. Looking up the rest from reference TRBV30 and TRBJ2-1 gives the full variable domain: SQTIHQWPATLVQPVGSPLSLECTVEGTSNPNLYWYRQAAGRGLQLLFYSVGIGQISSEVPQNLSASRPQDRQFILSSKKLLLSDSGFYLCAWSSSSYNEQFFGPGTRLTVL.

This chain connects TRBV6-5 to TRBJ1-2; 10 bases agree with TRBD1. With 0 bases clipped from V and 4 bases from J, the junction kept 5 bases outside the gene matches. Germline lookup yields CDR1 MNHEY and CDR2 SVGAGI. This CDR3 spans 16 amino acids. The CDR3 region is CASSYSRDRGLYGYTF. CDR3 DNA: TGTGCCAGCAGTTACTCGAGGGACAGGGGCCTCTATGGCTACACCTTC.

V gene TRBV19 combines with J gene TRBJ1-5; D gene unclear. The CDR3 sequence is 12 residues long. The V gene's germline CDR1 is LNHDA and CDR2 SQIVND (reference sequence). V was clipped by 2 bases and J by 7 bases, with 6 bases between them. This CDR3 reads CASSIIAQPQHF. CDR3 bases: TGTGCCAGTAGTATAATAGCGCAGCCCCAGCATTTT.

In this sample, this clone turned up once. The V gene is TRBV19, the J gene TRBJ2-4, with TRBD2 matching 7 bases. Germline V lookup: CDR1 LNHDA, CDR2 SQIVND (reference sequence). The junction had 9 bases not matched to a gene; V was cut back by 7 bases and J by 0 bases. The CDR3 runs 16 residues. This CDR3 is CASTMGAGLAKNIQYF. The CDR3 region has the DNA TGTGCCAGTACCATGGGAGCGGGGCTAGCCAAAAACATTCAGTACTTC.

The V and J genes are TRBV13 and TRBJ2-1, with TRBD1 matching over 8 bases. Germline CDR1 reads PRHDT; CDR2 reads FYEKMQ (reference sequence). The CDR3 has 15 amino acids. J lost 8 bases, V lost 5 bases, and 11 bases had no gene match. CDR3 coding DNA: TGTGCCAGCAGCCATGGACAGGGATTTCGGGATGAGCAGTTCTTC. Translated, it gives CASSHGQGFRDEQFF. The full variable domain, rest sourced from reference TRBV13 and TRBJ2-1, is AAGVIQSPRHLIKEKRETATLKCYPIPRHDTVYWYQQGPGQDPQFLISFYEKMQSDKGSIPDRFSAQQFSDYHSELNMSSLELGDSALYFCASSHGQGFRDEQFFGPGTRLTVL.

The chain couples TRBV7-9 to TRBJ2-7, with D perhaps matching TRBD1 (6 bases). Germline V gives CDR1 SEHNR, CDR2 FQNEAQ (reference sequence). The CDR3 consists of 14 residues. Trimming removed 4 bases at V and 2 bases at J, with 12 bases between. CDR3 sequence: CASSSQGPAYEQYF. In DNA form, the CDR3 reads TGTGCCAGCAGCTCACAGGGACCCGCCTACGAGCAGTACTTC.

Written as DNA, the CDR3 is TGTGCCAGTGTAGGGGGACAGGGAGTCTACGAGCAGTACTTC. Amino acids: CASVGGQGVYEQYF. This chain joins TRBV30 and TRBJ2-7, with 9 bases aligning to TRBD1. V shed 8 bases, J shed 3 bases, and the junction held 11 bases outside the gene matches. Germline lookup yields CDR1 GTSNPN and CDR2 SVGIG (reference sequence). This CDR3 region has 14 residues.